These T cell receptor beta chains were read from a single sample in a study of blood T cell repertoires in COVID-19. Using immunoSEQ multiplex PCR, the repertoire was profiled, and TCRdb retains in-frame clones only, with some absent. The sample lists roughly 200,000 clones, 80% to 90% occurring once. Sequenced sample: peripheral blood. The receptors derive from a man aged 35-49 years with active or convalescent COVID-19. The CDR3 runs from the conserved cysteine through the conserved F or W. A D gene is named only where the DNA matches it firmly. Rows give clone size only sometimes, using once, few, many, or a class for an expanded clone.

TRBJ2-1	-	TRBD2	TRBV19	TGTGCCAGTAGTAGGCAGGGGACTAGCGCGGGCAATGAGCAGTTCTTC	CASSRQGTSAGNEQFF
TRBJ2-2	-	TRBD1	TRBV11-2	TGTGCCAGCAGCTTGAATCCCAGGGGGCACGGGGAGCTGTTTTTT	CASSLNPRGHGELFF
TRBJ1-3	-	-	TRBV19	TGTGCCAGTAGTATCAGCCAGGCTGGAAACACCATATATTTT	CASSISQAGNTIYF
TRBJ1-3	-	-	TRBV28	TGTGCCAGCAGTTTACAGGCCCCATTGGACACCATATATTTT	CASSLQAPLDTIYF
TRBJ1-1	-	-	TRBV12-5	TGTGCTAGTGGCCAGGGCTCGGGCACTGAAGCTTTCTTT	CASGQGSGTEAFF
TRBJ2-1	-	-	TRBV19	TGTGCCAGTAGTATGTTGGCGGTCTCCTACAATGAGCAGTTCTTC	CASSMLAVSYNEQFF
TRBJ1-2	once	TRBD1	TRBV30	TGTGCCTGGAGCAGACAGGGTAGCTACACCTTC	CAWSRQGSYTF
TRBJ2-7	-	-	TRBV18	TGTGCCAGCTCACCGCCTGGAGGGTCCAGGACATACGAGCAGTACTTC	CASSPPGGSRTYEQYF
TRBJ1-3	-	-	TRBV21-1	TGTGCCAGCAGCTCTTCAGGGGTCCCCTCTGGAAACACCATATATTTT	CASSSSGVPSGNTIYF
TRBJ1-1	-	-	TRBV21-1	TGTGCCAGCAGCAGACTCGGACAGGAGCCGAACACTGAAGCTTTCTTT	CASSRLGQEPNTEAFF
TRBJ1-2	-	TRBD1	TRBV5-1	TGCGCCAGCAGCTACGGACAGGGGACCTATGGCTACACCTTC	CASSYGQGTYGYTF
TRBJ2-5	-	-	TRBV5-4	TGTGCCAGCAGCGGGGGCCGGGTAGTAGGGCAAGAGACCCAGTACTTC	CASSGGRVVGQETQYF
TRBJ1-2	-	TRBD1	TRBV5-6	TGTGCCAGCAGGATCGCTATAGGGGGCGGTGGCTACACCTTC	CASRIAIGGGGYTF
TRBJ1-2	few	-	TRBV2	TGTGCCAGCTCCGGGATACTTAGCTCTGGCTACACCTTC	CASSGILSSGYTF
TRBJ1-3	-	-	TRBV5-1	TGCGCCAGCAGCTTGGGTCGAGGGTCCGGAAACACCATATATTTT	CASSLGRGSGNTIYF
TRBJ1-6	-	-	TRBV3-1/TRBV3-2	TGTGCCAGCAGCCAGGGGGCCCGAGCTTATAATTCACCCCTCCACTTT	CASSQGARAYNSPLHF
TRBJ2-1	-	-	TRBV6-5	TGTGCCAGCAGTTCCACTGGGGGCCGTTTTGAGCAGTTCTTC	CASSSTGGRFEQFF
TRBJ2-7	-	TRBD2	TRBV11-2	TGTGCCAGCAGCTACGGACTAGGACGGACCTACGAGCAGTACTTC	CASSYGLGRTYEQYF
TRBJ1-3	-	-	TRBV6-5	TGTGCCAGCAGTTACTCGCAGGGGTCCTCTGGAAACACCATATATTTT	CASSYSQGSSGNTIYF
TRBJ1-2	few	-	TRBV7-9	TGTGCCAGCAGCTTAGCGGAGGTTTCCGGGGGCTACACCTTC	CASSLAEVSGGYTF
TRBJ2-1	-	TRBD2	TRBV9	TGTGCCAGCAGCGCTGGACTAGCGGGCCAGAATGAGCAGTTCTTC	CASSAGLAGQNEQFF
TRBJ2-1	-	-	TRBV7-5	TGTGCCAGAAGCCCTCGACAGGGACCCTACAATGAGCAGTTCTTC	CARSPRQGPYNEQFF
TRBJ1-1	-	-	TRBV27	TGTGCCAGCAGTCAAACAGGGTATGCGGTGAACACTGAAGCTTTCTTT	CASSQTGYAVNTEAFF